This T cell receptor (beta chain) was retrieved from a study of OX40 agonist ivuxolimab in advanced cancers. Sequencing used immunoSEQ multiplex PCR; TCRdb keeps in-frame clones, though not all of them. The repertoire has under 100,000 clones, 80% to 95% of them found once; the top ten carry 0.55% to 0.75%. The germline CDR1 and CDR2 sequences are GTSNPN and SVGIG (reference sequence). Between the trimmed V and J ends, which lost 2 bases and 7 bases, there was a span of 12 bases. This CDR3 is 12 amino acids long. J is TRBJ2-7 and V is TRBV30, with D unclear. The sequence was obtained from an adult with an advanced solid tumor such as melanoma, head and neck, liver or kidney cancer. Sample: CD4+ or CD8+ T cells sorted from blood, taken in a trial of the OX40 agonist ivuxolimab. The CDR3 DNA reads TGTGCCTGGAGTAGTAATAGAGTGGAGCAGTACTTC. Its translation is CAWSSNRVEQYF.